This T cell receptor beta chain was captured by sequencing in a study of blood T cell repertoires in COVID-19 (dated by TCRdb to between 2020 and 2021). As for the study more broadly: Samples covering the acute and convalescent phases of COVID-19 were provided by collaborators in the United States, Italy and Spain. Samples came from the ongoing ImmuneRACE study (first 160 participants) plus 1,254 subjects from 6 global collaborators. Sample metadata almost always included a de-identified subject ID, COVID-19 status, age in years and sex. The repertoires were released in a freely available public database intended as a resource for research on the immune response to SARS-CoV-2. The material from the prospective study consisted of cDNA or gDNA derived from T cells, B-cell-depleted T cells, or PBMCs. Where available, HLA class I and class II types were taken from metadata supplied by the sample provider and were not determined by assay-based typing. Deeply sampled blood TCRbeta repertoires from subjects exposed to, actively infected with, or recovered from COVID-19 were included in the dataset. Overall study outcomes, separate from this receptor: The quantity of clinical and demographic metadata differed by source and by participant and was supplied without curation.

Samples from volunteer blood donors who had recovered from COVID-19 were contributed by a second Seattle source. Collaborating institutions collected whole blood in K2EDTA tubes following their own protocols. For TCRbeta analysis, collaborators shipped samples as frozen whole blood, isolated PBMCs, or DNA extracted from either of those sample types. TCRbeta CDR3 regions were amplified from genomic DNA using the immunoSEQ Assay, a bias-controlled multiplex PCR. In the authors' own workflow: Nucleated cell counts per sample were estimated from amplification of reference gene primers within the assay. Sequence reads were collapsed and filtered to measure the absolute abundance of every unique TCRbeta CDR3 rearrangement. Productive Simpson clonality was computed per sample as the square root of Simpson's diversity index over productive rearrangements. This immuneACCESS table, as held by TCRdb, lists in-frame sequences with V and J called but not all clones. Of the missing ones, under half trace to an unresolved V gene in checked studies; the others have no known cause. For V, J and clone size, that table is used; D and trimming come from the DNA. The sample profile shows over 75,000 clones; 80% of them were found once. The ten largest clonotypes hold approximately 8.9% of the sample.

The CDR3 runs 14 residues from the cysteine to the phenylalanine. The DNA shown is the 42-base CDR3, in frame from base 1. V has 4 bases trimmed and J has 3 bases trimmed; junction bases matching no gene number 5. For CDR1 and CDR2, the germline V gene lists SGHTS and YDEGEE. This clone was seen more than once but under ten times. There is no known antigen for this receptor. It has no much larger one-base neighbor in the sample; base qualities were not kept. Specimen: peripheral blood. This clonotype was sampled from a man aged 50 or older who had recovered from COVID-19. The sequence links TRBV5-8 to TRBJ2-7, with 9 junctional bases fitting TRBD2. The nucleotide sequence is given as TGTGCCAGCAGCCCGGGACTAGCTAACTACGAGCAGTACTTC. Its translation reads: CASSPGLANYEQYF.